Shown below are 6 T cell receptor beta chains from a single sample sequenced in a study of cytomegalovirus exposure and HLA in healthy donors. 60 Vbeta and 13 Jbeta primers were used in PCR. Sequenced by immunoSEQ multiplex PCR; TCRdb stores in-frame clones only, minus some. The sample lists 100,000 to 150,000 clones, around 78% occurring once. Sequencing input: PBMCs. The origin of the receptors is a female donor in good health and CMV-seropositive.

The table lists this clone with a count of one. CDR3 nucleotides: TGTGCCAGCAGTAAGACAGGGTGCGGCTACACCTTC. It translates to CASSKTGCGYTF. J is TRBJ1-2 and V is TRBV6-5, with TRBD1 identical over 7 bases. Germline V CDR1 and CDR2: MNHEY, SVGAGI. This CDR3 spans 12 amino acids. V lost 5 bases and J lost 8; bases outside the gene matches: 5.

V usage is TRBV11-2 and J usage is TRBJ2-7, with D maybe TRBD2 (5 bases). Germline CDR1 SGHAT, CDR2 FQNNGV. Between the trimmed V and J ends, which lost 5 bases and 10 bases, there was a span of 21 bases. CDR3 size: 14 residues. In DNA form, the CDR3 reads TGTGCCAGCAGCCCTCAACATACGGTTGGACTTCAGTACTTC. It codes for CASSPQHTVGLQYF.

The chain combines TRBV11-3 with TRBJ2-7; TRBD1 aligns across 8 bases. The ends lost 5 bases at V and 0 bases at J; junction bases unmatched: 6. The germline CDR1 and CDR2 sequences are SGHNT and YENEEA. The CDR3 covers 15 residues. The CDR3 reads CASSPGGLYSYEQYF. In DNA form, the CDR3 reads TGTGCCAGCAGCCCAGGGGGCCTATACTCCTACGAGCAGTACTTC.

This clone was seen just once. The chain links TRBV2 to TRBJ2-7, with 12 nucleotides matching TRBD2. This CDR3 comprises 15 residues. Germline CDR1 SNHLY, CDR2 FYNNEI. The V and J ends lost 5 bases and 3 bases, in that order; junction bases with no gene match: 5. The CDR3 DNA is TGTGCCAGCAGTACCGGACTAGCGGGATTCTACGAGCAGTACTTC. Translating it yields CASSTGLAGFYEQYF.

This clone was picked up a small number of times. J is TRBJ1-2 and V is TRBV27; 7 positions match TRBD1. The germline V gene encodes CDR1 MNHEY and CDR2 SMNVEV (reference sequence). Trimming took 6 bases from V and 5 from J; bases not matched to a gene: 6. CDR3 length equals 13 residues. The chain's CDR3 is CASRPTGPYGYTF. In DNA, the CDR3 is TGTGCCAGCAGACCGACAGGGCCGTATGGCTACACCTTC.

This clone appeared once. This sequence joins TRBV5-4 and TRBJ2-5, with 9 bases aligning to TRBD1. TRBJ2-7 explains the end of the DNA better; the J call may be wrong. This CDR3 spans 14 amino acids. CDR1 and CDR2 (germline): SGHNT, YYREEE (reference sequence). CDR3 DNA sequence: TGTGCCAGCAGCTTGATGGACAGGGGCTACGAGCAGTACTTC. It translates to CASSLMDRGYEQYF.